These T cell receptor beta chains were read from a single sample in a study of OX40 agonist ivuxolimab in advanced cancers. TCRdb keeps only in-frame clones here, not all; method: immunoSEQ multiplex PCR. The sample holds about 38,000 clones, 80% to 85% seen once. Sample: CD4+ or CD8+ T cells sorted from blood, taken in a trial of the OX40 agonist ivuxolimab. These receptors were obtained from an adult with an advanced solid tumor such as melanoma, head and neck, liver or kidney cancer. The CDR3 runs from the conserved cysteine through the conserved F or W. A D gene is named only where the DNA matches it firmly. Size tells how often a clone was seen (once, few, many) or the class of an expanded clone, and some rows leave it out.

cdr3_nt	cdr3_aa	d_call	clone_size	v_call	j_call
TGTGCCAGCACCGGGACAGGGGTTCAGCCCCAGCATTTT	CASTGTGVQPQHF	TRBD1	-	TRBV19	TRBJ1-5
TGTGCCAGCAGTATAGCGGGAAGCTCCTACGAGCAGTACTTC	CASSIAGSSYEQYF	TRBD2	-	TRBV28	TRBJ2-7
TGTGCCAGCAGAGCCCGGGACAGCCTTTATTCACCCCTCCACTTT	CASRARDSLYSPLHF	TRBD1	-	TRBV2	TRBJ1-6
TGTGCCACCGGACCCATGGGGTACAATGAGCAGTTCTTC	CATGPMGYNEQFF	-	-	TRBV19	TRBJ2-1
TGTGCCAGCAGTTACACGGTTCAGAACTACGAGCAGTACTTC	CASSYTVQNYEQYF	-	-	TRBV6-6	TRBJ2-7
TGTGCCAGCAGTGAAAGTTTCGGGACGTTTTACGAGCAGTACTTC	CASSESFGTFYEQYF	-	-	TRBV6-1	TRBJ2-7
TGTGCCAGCAGAGGTGGGATCTCATCCTACAATGAGCAGTTCTTC	CASRGGISSYNEQFF	-	once	TRBV6-1	TRBJ2-1
TGTGCCAGCAGCGTAGGGACAGGGAGTATCAACGAGCAGTACTTC	CASSVGTGSINEQYF	TRBD1	-	TRBV9	TRBJ2-7
TGCGCCAGCAGCCAAGATGGGGCGCGAACGGCCTACGAGCAGTACTTC	CASSQDGARTAYEQYF	-	-	TRBV4-1	TRBJ2-7
TGCGCCAGCAGGGATGGGACAGGGCATAGAAACACCATATATTTT	CASRDGTGHRNTIYF	TRBD1	-	TRBV5-1	TRBJ1-3
TGTGCCAGCAACCACGGGCGTCGCGGGGCCGACGCTTTCTTT	CASNHGRRGADAFF	-	-	TRBV6-5	TRBJ1-1
TGCGCCAGCAGCCAAGAAGTGACAGGGGATCAGCCCCAGCATTTT	CASSQEVTGDQPQHF	TRBD1	-	TRBV4-1	TRBJ1-5
TGTGCCAGCAGTGATATCACTAACTATGGCTACACCTTC	CASSDITNYGYTF	-	-	TRBV2	TRBJ1-2